Shown below are 8 T cell receptor beta chains from a single sample sequenced in a study of post-analysis software for immune sequencing data. Study-wide results and limits: Patients showed TRBV5-6, TRBV5-1 and TRBV20-1 among four to six TRBV segments more frequent than in controls.

TCR beta cDNA libraries had unique molecular identifiers. From the PCR reads, TCRdb called clonotypes with MiXCR, one entry per CDR3 protein. Here the sample spans roughly 430,000 distinct CDR3 sequences, roughly 38% being singletons. Which antigens these TCRs recognize remains unknown. The sample comprised blood. Receptors originate from a girl aged 2 to 10 with multiple sclerosis.

This chain uses TRBV18 with TRBJ2-7, with 11 bases fitting TRBD2. In germline, CDR1 is KGHSH, CDR2 LQKENI. Trimming at V came to 4 bases and at J to 0 bases, leaving 5 bases not matched to a gene. This CDR3 comprises 16 residues. CDR3 nucleotides: TGTGCCAGCTCACTTCCCGGGACTAGCGGCTCCTACGAGCAGTACTTC. This sequence encodes CASSLPGTSGSYEQYF.

The chain couples TRBV18 to TRBJ2-6; tentatively, D is TRBD1 or TRBD2 (5 bases each). The germline V gene encodes CDR1 KGHSH and CDR2 LQKENI. V lost 4 bases to trimming and J lost 4 bases, with 14 bases between them. The length of the CDR3 is 16 residues. The CDR3 is CASSRGTTAGANVLTF. DNA for the CDR3: TGTGCCAGCTCACGTGGGACCACCGCAGGGGCCAACGTCCTGACTTTC.

Note on this clonotype: Compared with germline, one end of the junction differs, possibly owing to a read error. This chain links TRBV28 with TRBJ2-7; D is undetermined. This CDR3 has 17 amino acids. CDR1 is MDHEN, CDR2 SYDVKM, per germline. In DNA, the CDR3 is TGTGTCAGCAGCTTAAGGATGCGTGTCCCCCGGTCCTACGAGCAGTACTTC. It yields the protein CVSSLRMRVPRSYEQYF.

This clonotype was detected a few times. CDR3 sequence: CASGTGGQAIQETQYF. CDR3 DNA: TGTGCTAGTGGTACCGGAGGACAGGCGATACAAGAGACCCAGTACTTC. V and J are TRBV12-5 and TRBJ2-5; TRBD1 agrees at 7 bases. With 5 bases clipped from V and 2 bases from J, the junction kept 11 bases outside the gene matches. From germline, CDR1 is LGHNT and CDR2 FRNRAP. This CDR3 has 16 amino acids. Supplemented by reference TRBV12-5 and TRBJ2-5, the full variable domain reads DARVTQTPRHKVTEMGQEVTMRCQPILGHNTVFWYRQTMMQGLELLAYFRNRAPLDDSGMPKDRFSAEMPDATLATLKIQPSEPRDSAVYFCASGTGGQAIQETQYFGPGTRLLVL.

The chain combines TRBV4-1 with TRBJ1-2; 8 bases line up with TRBD1. The CDR3 loop spans 14 amino acids. Trimming cost V 4 bases and J 4 bases; bases outside gene matches: 5. Per the germline V gene, CDR1 is MGHRA and CDR2 is YSYEKL. The CDR3, as DNA: TGCGCCAGCAGCCGGACAGGGATGGGCTATGGCTACACCTTC. This encodes CASSRTGMGYGYTF.

This clonotype was seen a handful of times. The chain couples TRBV6-2 or TRBV6-3 to TRBJ2-5; TRBD1 matches at 9 bases. Germline assignment: CDR1 MNHEY and CDR2 SVGEGT. The CDR3 extends over 15 amino acids. V trimming: 2 bases; J trimming: 5 bases; junction bases outside the gene matches: 6. CDR3 sequence (DNA): TGTGCCAGCAGTTACCGAGGACAGGGGAGTGAGACCCAGTACTTC. Encoded protein: CASSYRGQGSETQYF.

This chain joins TRBV5-6 and TRBJ2-3, with 10 bases fitting TRBD1. The V gene end was trimmed by 0 bases and the J gene end by 2 bases; junction bases not matched to a gene: 6. Germline V gene lookup returns CDR1 SGHDT and CDR2 YYEEEE. The CDR3 consists of 17 residues. The DNA of the CDR3 is TGTGCCAGCAGCTTGGTACGGGGGACAGGGGTCACAGATACGCAGTATTTT. This encodes CASSLVRGTGVTDTQYF.

In DNA form, the CDR3 reads TGCAGCGTAGTAGCGGGGGCCGACTACAATGAGCAGTTCTTC. This translates into CSVVAGADYNEQFF. V and J are TRBV29-1 and TRBJ2-1, with TRBD2 matching 9 bases. V dropped 6 bases and J dropped 3; count of bases not matched to a gene: 6. Germline V lookup: CDR1 SQVTM, CDR2 ANQGSEA. This CDR3 is built from 14 residues.